The sequence of this T cell receptor beta chain was determined in a study of T cell responses to AZD1222 COVID-19 vaccine. Study summary: Pooled together were second doses at about 4 or about 12 weeks.

This clone has more than one count but fewer than ten. Its antigen is unknown. Study-wide points: Vaccine-associated CD4 TCRs ranged over spike, dominating at 160-218 and 743-854. Most donors were white British and more were female, and clonal diversity was possibly underestimated. Spike-specific TCR repertoires showed rising breadth and depth after two AZD1222 doses.

Sequenced by immunoSEQ multiplex PCR; TCRdb stores in-frame clones only, minus some. The table records approximately 71,000 clones, over 60% of them present only once. The sample in question was peripheral blood, obtained on day 0 of AZD1222 vaccination. The clonotype comes from an adult in good health.

The CDR3 bases are TGTGCCAGCAGACGAGACAGGGGGCGGTACGAGCAGTACTTC. Its protein is CASRRDRGRYEQYF. The chain links TRBV28 to TRBJ2-7, with 10 bases fitting TRBD1. The ends lost 6 bases at V and 4 bases at J; junction bases unmatched: 6. From germline, CDR1 is MDHEN and CDR2 SYDVKM. This CDR3 contains 14 residues.